The rows below give T cell receptor beta chains drawn from one sample of a study of T cells after yellow fever vaccination. TCRdb reprocessed the 5' RACE reads via MiXCR and lists one record per CDR3 protein. The sample has 200,000 to 300,000 distinct CDR3 sequences; 6.5% to 7.5% are singletons. The source material was CD4+ T cells sorted from PBMCs, sampled on the day of the yellow fever booster vaccination. Source of these receptors: a man in his thirties or forties who received the YFV17D yellow fever vaccine. The CDR3 runs from the conserved cysteine through the conserved F or W. D genes are given only for firm matches. Size is omitted from some rows. Given values are once, few, many or a class for expanded clones.

TRBJ2-1,once,.,15,TRBV20-1,CSARRREYGYGEQFF,TGCAGTGCCAGGCGTCGGGAGTACGGTTACGGTGAGCAGTTCTTT
TRBJ2-2,many,.,12,TRBV2,CASSPQGGELFF,TGTGCCAGCAGTCCCCAGGGCGGGGAGCTGTTTTTT
TRBJ2-1,few,TRBD2,16,TRBV6-2/TRBV6-3,CASGPRGTSTNNEQFF,TGTGCCAGCGGACCGCGCGGGACTAGCACCAACAATGAGCAGTTCTTC
TRBJ2-3,.,TRBD2,14,TRBV9,CASTPSGRTDTQYF,TGTGCCAGCACCCCTAGCGGGAGAACGGATACGCAGTATTTT
TRBJ2-7,many,TRBD2,14,TRBV7-2,CASSLAGGSYEQYF,TGTGCCAGCAGTTTAGCGGGAGGTTCCTACGAGCAGTACTTC
TRBJ2-1,many,TRBD1,13,TRBV29-1,CSVRQGSYNEQFF,TGCAGCGTTCGACAGGGCTCCTACAATGAGCAGTTCTTC
TRBJ2-3,few,.,14,TRBV24-1,CATSPGGFTDTQYF,TGTGCCACCTCCCCGGGGGGCTTCACAGATACGCAGTATTTT
TRBJ2-1,many,.,15,TRBV5-1,CASSFIQGGNNEQFF,TGCGCCAGCAGCTTCATCCAGGGTGGGAACAATGAGCAGTTCTTC
TRBJ2-7,few,.,15,TRBV20-1,CSAERVGTYSYEQYF,TGCAGTGCTGAGAGGGTGGGGACGTATTCCTACGAGCAGTACTTC
TRBJ2-3,many,TRBD1,15,TRBV7-2,CASSLLQGAFDTQYF,TGTGCCAGCAGCCTTCTACAGGGGGCTTTTGATACGCAGTATTTT
TRBJ2-6,.,.,18,TRBV20-1,CSARDSGRRGSGANVLTF,TGCAGTGCTAGAGATTCGGGCCGGAGGGGCTCTGGGGCCAACGTCCTGACTTTC
TRBJ2-5,.,.,13,TRBV6-6,CARIKGGQETQYF,TGTGCCAGAATCAAGGGAGGACAAGAGACCCAGTACTTC
TRBJ2-5,.,TRBD2,17,TRBV29-1,CSVARPGLAGGDETQYF,TGCAGCGTCGCGCGACCGGGACTAGCGGGAGGGGACGAGACCCAGTACTTC
TRBJ1-5,.,TRBD1,15,TRBV5-1,CASSLQGGETQPQHF,TGCGCCAGCAGCTTACAGGGGGGCGAGACTCAGCCCCAGCATTTT
TRBJ2-1,many,TRBD2,17,TRBV6-1,CASSQISGTSGRDEQFF,TGTGCCAGCAGCCAAATCTCCGGGACTAGCGGGAGGGATGAGCAGTTCTTC
TRBJ2-2,few,.,17,TRBV7-8,CASSSSSGTRNTGELFF,TGTGCCAGCAGCTCCTCTTCCGGGACGCGGAACACCGGGGAGCTGTTTTTT
TRBJ2-7,few,TRBD2,14,TRBV18,CASSGGVRDYEQYF,TGTGCCAGCTCAGGGGGGGTTCGGGACTACGAGCAGTACTTC
TRBJ2-1,few,TRBD2,15,TRBV3-1,CASSQGTSGHGEQFF,TGTGCCAGCAGCCAAGGGACTAGCGGACACGGTGAGCAGTTCTTC
TRBJ2-7,many,.,16,TRBV30,CAWRLFAANSAYEQYF,TGTGCCTGGAGACTGTTTGCAGCCAACTCGGCCTACGAGCAGTACTTC
TRBJ2-1,many,.,15,TRBV9,CASSVVGVAYNEQFF,TGTGCCAGCAGCGTAGTGGGTGTAGCCTACAATGAGCAGTTCTTC
TRBJ2-7,.,.,14,TRBV11-2,CASSFDGTRYEQYF,TGTGCCAGCAGCTTTGATGGGACTCGATACGAGCAGTACTTC
TRBJ2-1,few,.,14,TRBV20-1,CSASRGGAYNEQFF,TGCAGTGCTAGTAGGGGGGGTGCCTACAATGAGCAGTTCTTC
TRBJ2-2,few,TRBD2,18,TRBV28,CASTSGGAGGPYTGELFF,TGTGCCAGCACCTCCGGGGGAGCGGGAGGGCCTTACACCGGGGAGCTGTTTTTT
TRBJ2-5,.,.,12,TRBV14,CASRKGVETQYF,TGTGCCAGCAGAAAAGGGGTGGAGACCCAGTACTTC
TRBJ2-1,many,.,13,TRBV29-1,CSATAPGYNEQFF,TGCAGCGCTACAGCACCGGGCTACAATGAGCAGTTCTTC
TRBJ2-7,many,.,11,TRBV5-1,CASSLDREQYF,TGCGCCAGCAGCTTGGATCGCGAGCAGTACTTC
TRBJ2-2,many,.,15,TRBV7-3,CASSLTAGNTGELFF,TGTGCCAGCAGCTTAACTGCCGGGAACACCGGGGAGCTGTTTTTT
TRBJ1-1,many,.,13,TRBV20-1,CSAAVGGNTEAFF,TGCAGTGCAGCGGTAGGAGGGAACACTGAAGCTTTCTTT
TRBJ1-2,.,.,12,TRBV3-1,CASSQDAYGYTF,TGTGCCAGCAGCCAAGATGCCTATGGCTACACCTTC
TRBJ2-1,.,TRBD2,18,TRBV6-2/TRBV6-3,CASSRGGAARLSYNEQFF,TGTGCCAGCAGTAGGGGAGGGGCAGCGCGCCTCTCCTACAATGAGCAGTTCTTC
TRBJ1-1,few,.,12,TRBV15,CATSRIDTEAFF,TGTGCCACCAGCAGGATAGACACTGAAGCTTTCTTT
TRBJ2-7,few,.,15,TRBV7-3,CASSPEGDRFGEQYF,TGTGCCAGCAGCCCAGAGGGGGACCGGTTTGGCGAGCAGTACTTC
TRBJ2-1,.,.,16,TRBV20-1,CSARVREPTSYNEQFF,TGCAGTGCTAGAGTGAGGGAACCCACCTCCTACAATGAGCAGTTCTTC
TRBJ1-1,many,.,11,TRBV7-9,CASSPYTEAFF,TGTGCCAGCAGCCCATACACTGAAGCTTTCTTT
TRBJ2-3,many,.,16,TRBV7-2,CASSLGAGPEANTQYF,TGTGCCAGCAGCCTGGGTGCGGGACCAGAGGCAAATACGCAGTATTTT
TRBJ1-2,few,TRBD1,15,TRBV20-1,CSARDSRDRGHGYTF,TGCAGTGCTAGAGACTCCCGGGACAGGGGGCATGGCTACACCTTC
TRBJ1-5,many,.,12,TRBV19,CASSGGNQPQHF,TGTGCCAGTAGTGGGGGGAATCAGCCCCAGCATTTT
TRBJ2-2,many,TRBD2,15,TRBV19,CATVSRGGSLGELFF,TGTGCCACCGTTAGCCGGGGAGGGTCGCTCGGGGAGCTGTTTTTT
TRBJ2-3,few,TRBD2,18,TRBV20-1,CSARRIGTSGASTDTQYF,TGCAGTGCTAGGAGAATCGGGACTAGCGGTGCTAGCACAGATACGCAGTATTTT
TRBJ1-5,.,.,11,TRBV5-4,CASRPNQPQHF,TGTGCCAGCAGGCCTAATCAGCCCCAGCATTTT
TRBJ2-1,many,TRBD1,14,TRBV10-3,CAISEIEDRTEQFF,TGTGCCATCAGTGAAATTGAGGACAGGACTGAGCAGTTCTTC
TRBJ1-5,few,.,13,TRBV24-1,CATAAGGGQPQHF,TGTGCCACCGCTGCAGGTGGTGGTCAGCCCCAGCATTTT
TRBJ2-2,few,TRBD2,19,TRBV4-3,CASSRSSASGRAGTGELFF,TGCGCCAGCAGCCGTTCGTCGGCTAGCGGGAGGGCCGGGACCGGGGAGCTGTTTTTT
TRBJ2-3,.,.,18,TRBV7-6,CASSPWARDSEGADTQYF,TGTGCCAGCAGCCCCTGGGCCAGGGACTCTGAAGGGGCAGATACGCAGTATTTT
TRBJ1-1,few,.,12,TRBV10-3,CAIKIDGGEAFF,TGTGCCATCAAGATTGACGGAGGGGAAGCTTTCTTT
TRBJ2-2,few,.,12,TRBV7-3,CASSLSGTQLFF,TGTGCCAGCAGCCTATCCGGGACTCAGCTGTTTTTT
TRBJ2-3,.,TRBD2,16,TRBV7-3,CASSQRTSGRADTQYF,TGTGCCAGCAGCCAACGGACTAGCGGGAGGGCAGATACGCAGTATTTT
TRBJ2-7,.,.,14,TRBV27,CASSLTIDSYEQYF,TGTGCCAGCAGTTTAACCATCGACTCCTACGAGCAGTACTTC
TRBJ2-1,few,.,14,TRBV19,CASSPAGIYNEQFF,TGTGCCAGTAGTCCCGCCGGGATCTACAATGAGCAGTTCTTC
TRBJ2-3,.,.,13,TRBV18,CASSPVSTDTQYF,TGTGCCAGCTCACCAGTAAGCACAGATACGCAGTATTTT
TRBJ2-1,many,.,14,TRBV7-9,CASSPRRVYNEQFF,TGTGCCAGCAGCCCCCGACGGGTCTACAATGAGCAGTTCTTC
TRBJ2-2,many,.,12,TRBV3-1,CASSQLGGELFF,TGTGCCAGCAGCCAATTAGGGGGGGAGCTGTTTTTT
TRBJ1-2,.,TRBD1,12,TRBV7-2,CASSWDRDGYTF,TGTGCCAGCAGCTGGGACAGGGATGGCTACACCTTC